One and the same sample provided the 20 T cell receptor beta chains below, sequenced in a study of shared clonotypes between healthy human individuals. Measured with immunoSEQ multiplex PCR; TCRdb has only the in-frame clones, and not every one. In the table there are some 1 million clones, more than 60% of which are singletons. The sample was memory CD4+ T cells sorted from blood. Documented subset: CD45RA-negative fraction. The source of these receptors is a man between 18 and 29 years old in good health.

The chain uses TRBV19 and TRBJ2-7; TRBD1 aligns across 10 bases. Germline lookup yields CDR1 LNHDA and CDR2 SQIVND (reference sequence). V shed 2 bases, J shed 1 base, and the junction held 8 bases outside the gene matches. The CDR3 consists of 17 residues. The CDR3 sequence: CASSITLLGQGSYEQYF. CDR3 DNA: TGTGCCAGTAGTATAACTTTGTTGGGACAGGGGTCCTACGAGCAGTACTTC. The entire variable domain, with the rest obtained from reference TRBV19 and TRBJ2-7, is as follows: DGGITQSPKYLFRKEGQNVTLSCEQNLNHDAMYWYRQDPGQGLRLIYYSQIVNDFQKGDIAEGYSVSREKKESFPLTVTSAQKNPTAFYLCASSITLLGQGSYEQYFGPGTRLTVT.

The V gene is TRBV10-3, the J gene TRBJ2-5; D is perhaps TRBD1 or TRBD2 (5 bases each). Trimming removed 7 bases at V and 11 bases at J, with 29 bases between. Germline V lookup: CDR1 ENHRY, CDR2 SYGVKD. The length of the CDR3 is 16 residues. The CDR3 DNA sequence: TGTGCCATCACCTTGAGGGCGGGCCAATCGGTAGGGGAGCAGTACTTC. Translation: CAITLRAGQSVGEQYF.

The chain combines TRBV2 with TRBJ2-2; no clear D. V lost 7 bases to trimming and J lost 3 bases, with 15 bases between them. From germline, CDR1 is SNHLY and CDR2 FYNNEI. The CDR3 is 15 amino acids. Here the CDR3 reads CASTPRVAYTGELFF. As DNA, the CDR3 is TGTGCCAGCACCCCGCGAGTCGCGTACACCGGGGAGCTGTTTTTT.

The J gene is TRBJ2-1, the V gene TRBV5-1; TRBD2 matches at 13 bases. The CDR3 loop spans 18 amino acids. Germline CDR1 reads SGHRS; CDR2 reads YFSETQ. The V gene end was trimmed by 4 bases and the J gene end by 6 bases; junction bases not matched to a gene: 13. The CDR3, as DNA: TGCGCCAGCAGCCTGGGACTAGCGGGATATGGCGGGGGCAATGAGCAGTTCTTC. Translated: CASSLGLAGYGGGNEQFF.

The chain employs TRBV7-8 and TRBJ2-3; 12 nucleotides match TRBD2. Germline V gene sequence: CDR1 SGHVS, CDR2 FQNEAQ. This CDR3 has 13 residues. J gave up 10 bases and V 3 bases, and 2 bases lay outside the gene matches. The CDR3 reads CASSLLAGGAQYF. As DNA, the CDR3 is TGTGCCAGCAGCTTGCTAGCGGGAGGGGCGCAGTATTTT. The complete variable domain, with remaining parts taken from reference TRBV7-8 and TRBJ2-3, reads GAGVSQSPRYKVAKRGQDVALRCDPISGHVSLFWYQQALGQGPEFLTYFQNEAQLDKSGLPSDRFFAERPEGSVSTLKIQRTQQEDSAVYLCASSLLAGGAQYFGPGTRLTVL.

The rearrangement uses TRBV6-5 and TRBJ2-7, with 9 bases matching TRBD1. The CDR3 consists of 15 residues. Per the germline V gene, CDR1 is MNHEY and CDR2 is SVGAGI. Germline trimming cut 4 bases from V and 4 bases from J; bases unmatched to any gene: 8. The CDR3 reads CASSSIGTGIYEQYF. In DNA, the CDR3 is TGTGCCAGCAGTTCGATCGGGACAGGGATTTACGAGCAGTACTTC.

The chain links TRBV27 to TRBJ2-3; the match to TRBD2 covers 12 bases. The CDR3 contains 21 residues. V shed 7 bases, J shed 0 bases, and the junction held 20 bases outside the gene matches. Per the germline V gene, CDR1 is MNHEY and CDR2 is SMNVEV (reference sequence). CDR3 sequence reads: CASTKNGARLAGVTSTDTQYF. The DNA for the CDR3 is TGTGCCAGCACCAAAAATGGGGCTCGACTAGCGGGGGTCACTAGCACAGATACGCAGTATTTT.

The chain carries TRBV11-2 and TRBJ1-1; possible D gene TRBD1, 6 bases. V dropped 4 bases and J dropped 5 bases, with 17 bases sitting between them. Germline lookup yields CDR1 SGHAT and CDR2 FQNNGV. CDR3 length equals 15 residues. DNA of the CDR3: TGTGCCAGCAGCTCACCCGGGGGCGCGAGGACTGAAGCTTTCTTT. This encodes CASSSPGGARTEAFF.

The V gene is TRBV19, the J gene TRBJ1-2, with D possibly matching TRBD1 (5 bases). The V end was cut by 3 bases, the J end by 4 bases, with 9 bases between. The CDR3 sequence is 13 residues long. Germline V lookup: CDR1 LNHDA, CDR2 SQIVND (reference sequence). The CDR3 nucleotides read TGTGCCAGTAGTATCCCAGGGATCTATGGCTACACCTTC. Translation: CASSIPGIYGYTF.

This clone showed up just a few times. This chain links TRBV10-1 with TRBJ2-7, with 9 bases identical to TRBD1. The CDR3 is made up of 14 amino acids. Looked up from germline, CDR1 is WNHNN and CDR2 is SYGVQD (reference sequence). The trim removed 6 bases at V and 2 bases at J, leaving 5 bases unmatched. The CDR3 spells CASSPGTGPYEQYF. CDR3 DNA: TGCGCCAGCAGCCCCGGGACAGGGCCCTACGAGCAGTACTTC.

The chain joins TRBV7-2 to TRBJ2-4, with 8 bases aligning to TRBD2. This CDR3 is built from 15 residues. Germline lookup yields CDR1 SGHTA and CDR2 FQGNSA. Trimming removed 5 bases from V and 5 bases from J; junction bases left unmatched: 8. CDR3 in amino acids: CASSPTGTRQNIQYF. Here the CDR3 DNA reads TGTGCCAGCAGCCCGACCGGGACTAGGCAAAACATTCAGTACTTC.

Concerning this clone itself: A single base separates this from a much larger clone, so it may be a read error. V and J are TRBV7-8 and TRBJ2-2; D call uncertain. Trimming shortened V by 1 base and J by 6 bases, and 3 bases separated the two germline ends. Germline CDR1 reads SGHVS; CDR2 reads FQNEAQ. The CDR3 extends over 12 amino acids. CDR3 loop: CASSLGAGELFF. The CDR3 DNA reads as TGTGCCAGCAGCTTAGGCGCCGGGGAGCTGTTTTTT.

Ten or more counts support this clone. The gene calls are TRBV7-9 and TRBJ1-2, with unresolved D. The ends were cut back, 3 bases at V and 5 bases at J, with 7 bases in the middle. Germline V lookup: CDR1 SEHNR, CDR2 FQNEAQ (reference sequence). The CDR3 length is 12 residues. CDR3 in amino acids: CASSLVAYGYTF. In DNA, the CDR3 is TGTGCCAGCAGCTTGGTGGCGTATGGCTACACCTTC.

The V and J genes are TRBV28 and TRBJ1-6; tentative D call: TRBD1 (5 bases). V was shortened by 6 bases and J by 13 bases, with 13 bases between the two germline ends. Germline-derived CDR1 and CDR2 are MDHEN and SYDVKM. The CDR3 spans 12 residues. The CDR3, as DNA: TGTGCCAGCAGCATGGGACCCCAGCCCCTCCACTTT. It encodes CASSMGPQPLHF.

This clone was counted a few times. This chain links TRBV5-1 with TRBJ1-3, with a weak D call TRBD1 (6 bases). Germline assignment: CDR1 SGHRS and CDR2 YFSETQ. The CDR3 is 15 amino acids. The V end lost 4 bases, the J end lost 1 base, and 12 bases lay between the germline ends. The CDR3 loop is CASSPRGDSGNTIYF. CDR3 DNA sequence: TGCGCCAGCAGCCCGAGGGGGGATTCTGGAAACACCATATATTTT.

This rearrangement joins TRBV11-2 to TRBJ1-1; D perhaps matches TRBD1 (5 bases). This CDR3 spans 13 amino acids. V was shortened by 3 bases and J by 3 bases, with 8 bases between the two germline ends. Looked up from germline, CDR1 is SGHAT and CDR2 is FQNNGV. CDR3 DNA sequence: TGTGCCAGCAGCTTCGTCAGGGACACTGAAGCTTTCTTT. Residues: CASSFVRDTEAFF.

CDR3 region: CASSAASSWETQYF. Written as DNA, the CDR3 is TGTGCCAGCAGTGCGGCTAGCTCGTGGGAGACCCAGTACTTC. This rearrangement joins TRBV6-1 to TRBJ2-5, with TRBD2 as a possible D gene (5 bases). The V and J ends lost 4 bases and 5 bases respectively, with 14 bases between them. Germline loops: CDR1 MNHNS, CDR2 SASEGT. The CDR3 loop spans 14 amino acids.

In this sample, this clone turned up a few times. The V gene is TRBV2, the J gene TRBJ1-5; weak D call: TRBD1 (5 bases). The V and J ends lost 8 bases and 0 bases respectively, with 14 bases between them. CDR1 and CDR2 (germline): SNHLY, FYNNEI. This CDR3 has 15 amino acids. DNA of the CDR3: TGTGCCAGCGGGGGAGAGGGATATAGCAATCAGCCCCAGCATTTT. It encodes CASGGEGYSNQPQHF.

The chain recombines TRBV2 with TRBJ2-7; D may correspond to TRBD1 or TRBD2 (5 bases each). The V and J ends lost 4 bases and 4 bases respectively, with 17 bases between them. Germline V CDR1 and CDR2: SNHLY, FYNNEI. The CDR3 sequence is 15 residues long. The CDR3 DNA sequence: TGTGCCAGCAGTGTGGGGGTGACTACCTGGTACGAGCAGTACTTC. As protein: CASSVGVTTWYEQYF.

The J gene is TRBJ2-7, the V gene TRBV11-2; unclear D gene. Germline values: CDR1 SGHAT, CDR2 FQNNGV. Trimming left V 5 bases short and J 2 bases short, with 10 bases between. The CDR3 is 13 amino acids. The CDR3 is CASSTTSPYEQYF. The CDR3 DNA is TGTGCCAGCAGCACGACAAGCCCCTACGAGCAGTACTTC.